Below, 4 T cell receptor beta chains from the same sample are listed, as sequenced in a study of control samples from healthy donors and cancer patients. The assay was immunoSEQ multiplex PCR, and TCRdb's table has in-frame clones only and misses some. The sample carries more than 95,000 clones, over 75% recorded once. Sequenced input: blood. The receptor set was obtained from a man aged 40-49 years in good health.

The chain employs TRBV9 and TRBJ2-2; no reliable D call. CDR1 is SGDLS, CDR2 YYNGEE, per germline. Trimming pared 3 bases from V and 0 bases from J, leaving 3 bases between. The CDR3 is made up of 13 amino acids. The CDR3 DNA reads TGTGCCAGCAGCGCAACGAACACCGGGGAGCTGTTTTTT. Encoded protein: CASSATNTGELFF.

The V call is TRBV14, the J call TRBJ2-1, with TRBD2 matching 8 bases. The V segment lost 4 bases and the J segment 7 bases; nucleotides outside the gene matches: 6. This CDR3 is built from 14 residues. CDR1 and CDR2 (germline): SGHDN, FVKESK. CDR3 DNA sequence: TGTGCCAGCAGCCCCGGGGGGGCCAAGAATGAGCAGTTCTTC. This encodes CASSPGGAKNEQFF. Full variable domain (outside the CDR3, taken from reference TRBV14 and TRBJ2-1): EAGVTQFPSHSVIEKGQTVTLRCDPISGHDNLYWYRRVMGKEIKFLLHFVKESKQDESGMPNNRFLAERTGGTYSTLKVQPAELEDSGVYFCASSPGGAKNEQFFGPGTRLTVL.

The rearrangement uses TRBV6-5 and TRBJ2-1; D is perhaps TRBD1 or TRBD2 (5 bases each). Germline CDR1 and CDR2: MNHEY and SVGAGI. Trimming removed 6 bases from V and 3 bases from J, with 12 bases in between. The CDR3 length is 14 residues. CDR3 protein: CASSFVGVYNEQFF. CDR3 in DNA: TGTGCCAGCAGCTTCGTGGGGGTCTACAATGAGCAGTTCTTC.

V gene TRBV10-1 combines with J gene TRBJ2-7, with TRBD2 matching 12 bases. The CDR3 contains 15 residues. Germline trimming cut 6 bases from V and 6 bases from J; bases unmatched to any gene: 9. Germline assignment: CDR1 WNHNN and CDR2 SYGVQD (reference sequence). The CDR3 is CASSRAGTSGPEQYF. The CDR3 region has the DNA TGCGCCAGCAGCAGAGCGGGGACTAGCGGGCCCGAGCAGTACTTC.